This record concerns one T cell receptor (beta chain) sequence. What it binds is unknown. The stimulus was an HIV-1 Gag 15-mer peptide pool, about 1 ug/peptide/mL. Sorted nonresponding memory CD4+ T cells were CD40L-negative, CD69-negative, CD45RO-high. These HIV-1-infected adults initiated suppressive ART in chronic infection. The record originates from a study of persistence of HIV-infected CD4 T cells. The libraries were made with immunoSEQ version 4 in survey mode. Assay used: immunoSEQ multiplex PCR; TCRdb lists only in-frame clones, some missing. The table has about 40,000 clones, more than 75% seen once; the top ten hold 14%. V shed 8 bases and J 2 bases; nucleotides not matched to a gene: 10. Germline V gives CDR1 SGHTA, CDR2 FQGNSA. CDR3 length: 15 amino acids.

This TCR derives from an adult man with HIV who was CMV-seropositive. This material consisted of CD4+ T cells sorted from PBMCs after roughly 18-hour stimulation, taken from a patient who received antiretroviral therapy. The genes are TRBV7-2 and TRBJ2-3; 7 nucleotides line up with TRBD2. The CDR3 region is CASRPKRDPTDTQYF. The CDR3 DNA reads TGTGCCAGCCGCCCCAAGCGGGACCCCACAGATACGCAGTATTTT.